This T cell receptor beta chain was sequenced during a study of TIL therapy for anti-PD-1-resistant metastatic lung cancer. The libraries were made with immunoSEQ v3. The table came from immunoSEQ multiplex PCR; TCRdb's copy has only in-frame clones and leaves some out. The repertoire holds 20,000 to 25,000 clones, with about two thirds as singletons. Germline CDR1 reads SNHLY; CDR2 reads FYNNEI. With 0 bases removed from V and 2 bases from J, the gap between germline ends came to 14 bases. CDR3 length: 16 residues. The time point was: pre-treatment sample, taken before nivolumab and TIL therapy. The TCR comes from a person aged 25 to 85 with non-small cell lung cancer. The sample here was blood, taken at baseline. This rearrangement joins TRBV2 to TRBJ2-7, with D perhaps assigned TRBD1 or TRBD2 (5 bases each). CDR3 nucleotide sequence: TGTGCCAGCAGTGAAGCGCTGGGGTGGGACGCCTACGAGCAGTACTTC. Its translation: CASSEALGWDAYEQYF.